The T cell receptor (beta chain) under discussion was sequenced for a study of CD8 T cells in Susac syndrome. V lost 3 bases and J lost 0; bases outside the gene matches: 0. This CDR3 has 15 residues. CDR1 and CDR2 from the germline V gene are LGHNA and YNFKEQ. Roughly 0.45 to 1 ug RNA was reverse transcribed with random hexamers. TCRdb recomputed calls from the immunoSEQ multiplex PCR reads with MiXCR, one row per CDR3 protein. The table has about 69,000 distinct CDR3 sequences, around 90% seen once. CD8+ and CD4+ T cells taken from blood had their TCR beta sequenced. TEMRA cells underwent FACS enrichment and CD8+ and CD4+ T cells underwent negative isolation.

The sample consisted of CD8+ T cells from PBMCs. The chain employs TRBV4-2 and TRBJ2-7, with 12 positions matching TRBD2. This receptor was identified in a human donor with multiple sclerosis. In DNA, the CDR3 is TGTGCCAGCAGCCAGGGACTAGCGGGCTCCTACGAGCAGTACTTC. Encoded protein: CASSQGLAGSYEQYF.